The 17 T cell receptor beta chains given below trace back to one sample, sequenced in a study of T cells after yellow fever vaccination. TCRdb re-called the 5' RACE reads with MiXCR, one entry per CDR3 protein. The sample gives some 560,000 distinct CDR3 sequences, around a sixth of which show up once; around 16% is in the top ten. Source: PBMCs, taken less than 6 days after the first yellow fever vaccination. The receptors were sampled from a man younger than 30 who received the YFV17D yellow fever vaccine.

This clonotype was seen more than once but under ten times. This chain joins TRBV4-1 and TRBJ2-2; D may match TRBD1 or TRBD2 (5 bases each). The CDR3 is 16 amino acids. Deletions cut 2 bases from V and 4 bases from J, with 14 bases between. The germline gives CDR1 MGHRA, CDR2 YSYEKL. The CDR3 here is CASSQILNGGTGELFF. The CDR3 region has the DNA TGCGCCAGCAGCCAAATACTCAATGGGGGCACCGGGGAGCTGTTTTTT.

Only a few counts were recorded for this clonotype. This rearrangement joins TRBV7-3 to TRBJ2-2; 7 bases line up with TRBD2. Germline V gives CDR1 SGHTA, CDR2 FQGTGA. This CDR3 spans 16 amino acids. Trimming removed 0 bases from V and 8 bases from J; junction bases left unmatched: 9. This chain's CDR3 is CASSLTQPWGGGELFF. DNA of the CDR3: TGTGCCAGCAGCTTAACCCAACCGTGGGGGGGAGGGGAGCTGTTTTTT.

This clonotype was counted between two and nine times. The rearrangement joins TRBV4-1 to TRBJ2-1, with TRBD2 identical over 9 bases. Trimming cost V 4 bases and J 10 bases; bases outside gene matches: 14. There are 16 residues in the CDR3. CDR1 and CDR2 (germline): MGHRA, YSYEKL. The CDR3 sequence: CASSPPLAGGRVEQFF. Written as DNA, the CDR3 is TGCGCCAGCAGCCCACCTCTGGCGGGGGGGCGAGTGGAGCAGTTCTTC.

J is TRBJ2-1 and V is TRBV4-1; 8 bases agree with TRBD2. There are 16 residues in the CDR3. V was clipped by 3 bases and J by 4 bases; unmatched bases: 8. Germline-derived CDR1 and CDR2 are MGHRA and YSYEKL. This CDR3 is CASSQSSGGPYNEQFF. CDR3 DNA sequence: TGCGCCAGCAGCCAGTCAAGCGGGGGACCTTACAATGAGCAGTTCTTC.

This clonotype showed up just a few times. The gene calls are TRBV29-1 and TRBJ1-5; tentative D call: TRBD1 (5 bases). Trimming took off 5 bases at V and 2 bases at J, with 10 bases between the two ends. Germline V gene data show CDR1 as SQVTM and CDR2 as ANQGSEA. The CDR3 covers 13 residues. As DNA, the CDR3 is TGCAGCGTTATGGGGCCTGGCAATCAGCCCCAGCATTTT. This encodes CSVMGPGNQPQHF.

This clonotype appeared a few times. The gene calls are TRBV4-1 and TRBJ1-5; possibly TRBD1 for D (5 bases). V lost 0 bases and J 8 bases, leaving 11 bases between the germline ends. CDR3 size: 14 residues. CDR1 MGHRA and CDR2 YSYEKL come from the germline V gene. The DNA of the CDR3 is TGCGCCAGCAGCCAAGATCGGGGCTGGGAGCCCCAGCATTTT. This sequence encodes CASSQDRGWEPQHF.

This clonotype was seen a handful of times. The junction departs from the called germline gene at one end, perhaps through a read error. DNA for the CDR3: TGTGCTAGCAGCTTGGGCGGGACCGCCGGACAAGAGACCCAGTACTTC. Its protein is CASSLGGTAGQETQYF. The chain has TRBV7-7 and TRBJ2-5, with D possibly being TRBD2 (6 bases). Germline CDR1 reads SSHAT; CDR2 reads FNYEAQ (reference sequence). The CDR3 has 16 amino acids. Combining the CDR3 with reference TRBV7-7 and TRBJ2-5 gives the whole variable domain GAGVSQSPRYKVTKRGQDVTLRCDPISSHATLYWYQQALGQGPEFLTYFNYEAQPDKSGLPSDRFSAERPEGSISTLTIQRTEQRDSAMYRCASSLGGTAGQETQYFGPGTRLLVL.

CDR3 in amino acids: CASRNDQGIFSPLHF. DNA of the CDR3: TGTGCCAGCAGAAACGATCAGGGAATTTTTTCACCCCTCCACTTT. This chain connects TRBV27 to TRBJ1-6; possibly TRBD1 for D (5 bases). V was pared by 6 bases and J by 9 bases, with 18 bases between. Germline CDR1 MNHEY, CDR2 SMNVEV (reference sequence). The CDR3 sequence is 15 residues long.

This clonotype was detected only a few times. The chain carries TRBV5-4 and TRBJ2-3; 11 nucleotides match TRBD2. Germline CDR1 is SGHNT and CDR2 is YYREEE (reference sequence). The CDR3 has 15 residues. J gave up 2 bases and V 5 bases, and 4 bases lay outside the gene matches. CDR3 sequence reads: CASRISGGATDTQYF. The CDR3 DNA reads as TGTGCCAGCAGGATTAGCGGGGGGGCCACAGATACGCAGTATTTT.

This clonotype was observed a handful of times. This rearrangement joins TRBV7-2 to TRBJ1-5; 8 positions match TRBD1. The CDR3 runs to 14 residues. In germline, CDR1 is SGHTA, CDR2 FQGNSA. V was pared by 0 bases and J by 6 bases, with 1 base of the junction left unmatched. The CDR3 reads CASSLAQGAQPQHF. CDR3 sequence (DNA): TGTGCCAGCAGCTTAGCCCAGGGGGCTCAGCCCCAGCATTTT.

The chain combines TRBV13 with TRBJ1-2; 10 bases fit TRBD1. Germline V gene sequence: CDR1 PRHDT, CDR2 FYEKMQ (reference sequence). The V and J ends lost 8 bases and 7 bases, in that order; junction bases with no gene match: 10. The CDR3 spans 14 residues. Here the CDR3 reads CASRTAGQGVGYTF. The CDR3 region has the DNA TGTGCCAGCCGCACCGCCGGACAGGGGGTTGGCTACACCTTC.

J is TRBJ2-5 and V is TRBV10-3; TRBD2 aligns across 8 bases. The germline gives CDR1 ENHRY, CDR2 SYGVKD. V shed 9 bases and J 3 bases; nucleotides not matched to a gene: 12. This CDR3 has 15 amino acids. CDR3 sequence: CAMSWGSGDKETQYF. CDR3 DNA: TGTGCCATGTCGTGGGGTAGCGGGGATAAAGAGACCCAGTACTTC.

The chain uses TRBV12-2 and TRBJ1-2; the D segment call TRBD1 is taken from the table without a DNA check. TRBV12-2 is designated a pseudogene. The CDR3 loop spans 12 amino acids. For the CDR3, the DNA is TGTGCAAGTCGCCGGGACGTCTATGGCTACACCTTC. Residues: CASRRDVYGYTF.

The genes are TRBV5-4 and TRBJ2-2; D gene ambiguous. With 0 bases removed from V and 7 bases from J, the gap between germline ends came to 4 bases. Germline V lookup: CDR1 SGHNT, CDR2 YYREEE (reference sequence). The CDR3 loop spans 12 amino acids. The CDR3 nucleotides are TGTGCCAGCAGCTTGGGACACGGGGAGCTGTTTTTT. Amino acid sequence: CASSLGHGELFF.

This clonotype has more than one count but fewer than ten. The rearrangement joins TRBV7-2 to TRBJ1-5; D uncertain. V lost 6 bases and J lost 9, with 15 bases in between. The V gene's germline CDR1 is SGHTA and CDR2 FQGNSA. This CDR3 has 13 amino acids. The CDR3 region has the DNA TGTGCCAGCAGTCAAGGGATCAGATGGCCCCAGCATTTT. Protein sequence: CASSQGIRWPQHF.

This chain connects TRBV6-1 to TRBJ2-1; D not certain. The germline V gene has CDR1 MNHNS and CDR2 SASEGT. This CDR3 spans 14 amino acids. The V end was cut by 6 bases, the J end by 8 bases, with 17 bases between. In DNA, the CDR3 is TGTGCCAGCAGCCGAATCTCCCCCTATGATGAGCAGTTCTTC. Its translation is CASSRISPYDEQFF.

This sequence joins TRBV5-1 and TRBJ1-2; TRBD1 is a possible D gene (5 bases). The CDR3 covers 14 residues. The germline V and J ends were trimmed by 2 bases and 5 bases, with 13 bases remaining between them. The germline V gene has CDR1 SGHRS and CDR2 YFSETQ. CDR3 sequence reads: CASSFGAEGYGYTF. The CDR3 DNA is TGCGCCAGCAGCTTCGGGGCCGAGGGATATGGCTACACCTTC.